The 6 T cell receptor beta chains below all came from one sample that was sequenced in a study of Ad26.COV2.S vaccination and SARS-CoV-2 variants. The treatment: about 20 received Ad26.COV2.S at low or high dose, single or two shots; roughly 5 received placebo; per-sample allocation not given. Sampling was performed 63 days after the first vaccine or placebo injection. Some clones are missing from TCRdb's copy, which holds only in-frame ones; the method was immunoSEQ multiplex PCR. Here the sample spans around 300,000 clones, 85% to 90% being singletons. The sequenced sample was peripheral blood, obtained in a trial of Ad26.COV2.S vaccine versus placebo. These receptor sequences come from a person aged 18-60 years who received the Ad26.COV2.S COVID-19 vaccine or a placebo.

This sequence joins TRBV7-3 and TRBJ1-2; 9 bases match TRBD1. Germline lookup yields CDR1 SGHTA and CDR2 FQGTGA. The CDR3 loop spans 17 amino acids. V lost 1 base to trimming and J lost 4 bases; unmatched junction nucleotides: 10. The CDR3 region is CASSLSYGGTGTYGYTF. CDR3 in DNA: TGTGCCAGCAGCTTAAGTTACGGGGGGACAGGGACCTATGGCTACACCTTC.

The CDR3 region is CASSGTGGNTEAFF. The CDR3, as DNA: TGTGCCAGCAGCGGGACAGGGGGGAACACTGAAGCTTTCTTT. V usage is TRBV27 and J usage is TRBJ1-1, with TRBD1 matching over 11 bases. This CDR3 spans 14 amino acids. Trimming at V came to 6 bases and at J to 1 base, leaving 1 base not matched to a gene. The germline V gene encodes CDR1 MNHEY and CDR2 SMNVEV (reference sequence).

The genes are TRBV9 and TRBJ1-2, with 8 bases that match TRBD1. The V and J ends lost 0 bases and 4 bases, in that order; junction bases with no gene match: 8. Germline V lookup: CDR1 SGDLS, CDR2 YYNGEE. This CDR3 has 16 residues. The CDR3 DNA follows: TGTGCCAGCAGCGTAGCAGGCGGAGGACAGGGCTATGGCTACACCTTC. This translates into CASSVAGGGQGYGYTF.

The chain recombines TRBV10-1 with TRBJ2-1; TRBD1 matches 10 bases. CDR1 is WNHNN, CDR2 SYGVQD, per germline (reference sequence). The CDR3 contains 14 residues. The ends lost 0 bases at V and 13 bases at J; junction bases unmatched: 6. The CDR3 reads CASSESTGQGNQFF. CDR3 nucleotide sequence: TGCGCCAGCAGTGAGTCGACGGGACAGGGGAATCAGTTCTTC.

This clone was seen once. The chain recombines TRBV24-1 with TRBJ2-1, with unresolved D. The CDR3 extends over 14 amino acids. Germline CDR1 and CDR2: KGHDR and SFDVKD. V dropped 4 bases and J dropped 5 bases, with 11 bases sitting between them. The CDR3 DNA follows: TGTGCCACCAGTGACAGACTCAGGAACAATGAGCAGTTCTTC. Residues: CATSDRLRNNEQFF.

The V gene is TRBV5-8, the J gene TRBJ1-1; no reliable D call. The CDR3 has 14 amino acids. Germline V gene data show CDR1 as SGHTS and CDR2 as YDEGEE. V lost 2 bases and J lost 5, with 13 bases in between. For the CDR3, the DNA is TGTGCCAGCAGCTTAACCGTCAGAGGAACTGAAGCTTTCTTT. Translating gives CASSLTVRGTEAFF. The full variable domain, in which reference TRBV5-8 and TRBJ1-1 provide the parts outside the CDR3, is EAGVTQSPTHLIKTRGQQATLRCSPISGHTSVYWYQQALGLGLQFLLWYDEGEERNRGNFPPRFSGRQFPNYSSELNVNALELEDSALYLCASSLTVRGTEAFFGQGTRLTVV.